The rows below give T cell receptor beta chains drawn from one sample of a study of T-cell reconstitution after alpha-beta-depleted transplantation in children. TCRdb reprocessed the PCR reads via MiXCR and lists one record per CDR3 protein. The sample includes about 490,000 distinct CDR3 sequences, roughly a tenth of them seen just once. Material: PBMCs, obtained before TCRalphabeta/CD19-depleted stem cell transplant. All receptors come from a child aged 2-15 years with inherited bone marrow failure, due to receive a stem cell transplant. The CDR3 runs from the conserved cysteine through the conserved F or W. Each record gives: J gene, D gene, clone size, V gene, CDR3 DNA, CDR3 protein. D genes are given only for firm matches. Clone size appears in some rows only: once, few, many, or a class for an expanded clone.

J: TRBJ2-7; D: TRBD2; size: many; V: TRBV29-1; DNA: TGCAGCGTTGAAGTGTCGGAGGCGGGAGGGCCGTACGAGCAGTACTTC; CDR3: CSVEVSEAGGPYEQYF
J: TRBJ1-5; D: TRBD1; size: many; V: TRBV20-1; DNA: TGCAGTGCTAGCATTTGGGACAGGGGAAGCAATCAGCCCCAGCATTTT; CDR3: CSASIWDRGSNQPQHF
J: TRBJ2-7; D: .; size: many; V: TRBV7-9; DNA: TGTGCCAGCAGCCAACAAGGATACGAGCAGTACTTC; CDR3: CASSQQGYEQYF
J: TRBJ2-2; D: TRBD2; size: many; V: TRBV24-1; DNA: TGTGCCACCAGTGATCCGGGACTAGCGGCCACCGGGGAGCTGTTTTTT; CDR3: CATSDPGLAATGELFF
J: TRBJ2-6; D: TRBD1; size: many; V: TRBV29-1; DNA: TGCAGCGTTGAATTCCCCCCGGGACAGGGGCGCTTAGGGCGCTCTGGGGCCAACGTCCTGACTTTC; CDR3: CSVEFPPGQGRLGRSGANVLTF
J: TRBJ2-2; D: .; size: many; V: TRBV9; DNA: TGTGCCAGCACTAGGGTTGTCACCGGGGAGCTGTTTTTT; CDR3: CASTRVVTGELFF
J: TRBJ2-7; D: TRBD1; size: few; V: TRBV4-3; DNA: TGCGCCAGCAGCCAAGGGACAGGGGGGGCCTACGAGCAGTACTTC; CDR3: CASSQGTGGAYEQYF
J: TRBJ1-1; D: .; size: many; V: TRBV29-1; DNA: TGCAGCGTTGTGGGGGCTGAAGCTTTCTTT; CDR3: CSVVGAEAFF
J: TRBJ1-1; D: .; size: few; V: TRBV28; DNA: TGTGCCAGCAGTTTAGTCCCCCGGGGGTACACTGAAGCTTTCTTT; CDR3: CASSLVPRGYTEAFF
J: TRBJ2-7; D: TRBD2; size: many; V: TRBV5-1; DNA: TGCGCCAGCAGCTTGGAGCTTACGTCACTAGCGGGACTCCGCGAGCAGTACTTC; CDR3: CASSLELTSLAGLREQYF
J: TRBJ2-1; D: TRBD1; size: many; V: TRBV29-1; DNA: TGCAGCGTTGAAGCCGGGGACAGGGGTTTCTTCAATGAGCAGTTCTTC; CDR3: CSVEAGDRGFFNEQFF
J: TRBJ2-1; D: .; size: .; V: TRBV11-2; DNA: TGTGCCAGCAGCTTAGATAGGGACATCTACAATGAGCAGTTCTTC; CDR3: CASSLDRDIYNEQFF
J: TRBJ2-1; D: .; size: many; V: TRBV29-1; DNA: TGCAGCGTCGGGCGCGTCCGGATCCACAATGAGCAGTTCTTC; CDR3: CSVGRVRIHNEQFF
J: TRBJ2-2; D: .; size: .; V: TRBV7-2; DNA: TGTGCCAGCAGCTTAGGAAGTCTAGCCGGGGAGCTGTTTTTT; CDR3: CASSLGSLAGELFF